The T cell receptor beta chain described here comes from a study of T cells in Graves' hyperthyroidism and ophthalmopathy. RNA transcripts were the template for amplifying TCR beta CDR3 regions. A set of HTBI primers served as the primers for a first-round RT-PCR of the TCR CDR3. TCRdb re-called the multiplex PCR reads with MiXCR, one entry per CDR3 protein. Among under 350,000 distinct CDR3 sequences listed, 15% to 20% were seen once. V dropped 3 bases and J dropped 4; count of bases not matched to a gene: 8. In germline, CDR1 is SNHLY, CDR2 FYNNEI. This CDR3 contains 15 residues. This clonotype was seen ten or more times.

The sequence derives from a woman aged 50 to 60 with Graves' hyperthyroidism. Sequencing was carried out using blood. This rearrangement joins TRBV2 to TRBJ1-2; 7 positions agree with TRBD1. The CDR3 region is CASSDPGGRVYGYTF. The CDR3 DNA reads TGTGCCAGCAGTGACCCAGGGGGTCGGGTCTATGGCTACACCTTC. The whole variable domain, remainder taken from reference TRBV2 and TRBJ1-2, is EPEVTQTPSHQVTQMGQEVILRCVPISNHLYFYWYRQILGQKVEFLVSFYNNEISEKSEIFDDQFSVERPDGSNFTLKIRSTKLEDSAMYFCASSDPGGRVYGYTFGSGTRLTVV.